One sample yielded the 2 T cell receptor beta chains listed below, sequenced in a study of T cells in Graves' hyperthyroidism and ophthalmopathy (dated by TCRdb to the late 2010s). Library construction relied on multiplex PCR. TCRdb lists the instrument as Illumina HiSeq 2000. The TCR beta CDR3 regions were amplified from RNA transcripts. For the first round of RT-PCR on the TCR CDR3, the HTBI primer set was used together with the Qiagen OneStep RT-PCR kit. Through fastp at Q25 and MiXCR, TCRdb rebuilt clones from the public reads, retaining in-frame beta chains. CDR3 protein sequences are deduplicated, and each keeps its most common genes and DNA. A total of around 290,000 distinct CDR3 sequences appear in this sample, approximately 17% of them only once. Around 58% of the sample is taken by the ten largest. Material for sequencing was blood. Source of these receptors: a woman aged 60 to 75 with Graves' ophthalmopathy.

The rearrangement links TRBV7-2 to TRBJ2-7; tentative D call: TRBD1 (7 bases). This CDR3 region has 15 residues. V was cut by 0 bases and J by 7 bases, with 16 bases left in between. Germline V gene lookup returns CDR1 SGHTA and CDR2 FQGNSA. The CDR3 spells CASSLASQGGREQYF. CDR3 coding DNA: TGTGCCAGCAGCTTAGCCTCCCAGGGGGGAAGGGAGCAGTACTTC.

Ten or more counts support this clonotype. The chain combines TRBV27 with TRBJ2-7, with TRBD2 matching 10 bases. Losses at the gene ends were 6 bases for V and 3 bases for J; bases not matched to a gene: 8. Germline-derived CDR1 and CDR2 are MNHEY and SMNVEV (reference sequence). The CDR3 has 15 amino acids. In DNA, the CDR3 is TGTGCCAGCAGGCGAGCGGGAGGGCCGATCTACGAGCAGTACTTC. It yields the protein CASRRAGGPIYEQYF.